This TCR beta chain was obtained from a study of blood T cell repertoires in COVID-19. Study background: Some COVID-19 samples were acute and others convalescent; all came from the United States, Italy and Spain. Sample material is recorded as cDNA or gDNA derived from T cells, B-cell-depleted T cells, or PBMCs.

CDR1 is MDHEN, CDR2 SYDVKM, per germline. CDR3 length equals 18 residues. Losses at the gene ends were 2 bases for V and 0 bases for J; bases not matched to a gene: 7. In the source study's methods: Estimated nucleated cell counts came from reference gene primer amplification. Sequencing was performed with immunoSEQ multiplex PCR; in TCRdb, only in-frame clones are kept and a portion is missing. V, J and clone size are taken as reported in that table, and D and trimming were inferred from the DNA itself. In the table there are about 99,000 clones, around 82% of which are singletons. The chain links TRBV28 to TRBJ2-6; TRBD1 matches at 7 bases. The material sequenced was peripheral blood. The receptor comes from a human donor in a cohort sampled during active or convalescent COVID-19. In nucleotides, the CDR3 is TGTGCCAGCAGTTTAGTAGGGGGCGCCCTCTCTGGGGCCAACGTCCTGACTTTC. This codes for CASSLVGGALSGANVLTF.